This record looks at one TCR beta chain sequence and its context. The antigen remains undetermined. This entry comes from a study of CD8 T cells in ankylosing spondylitis. Overall study results and limits: Clones that were linked to disease were CD8+ and were relatively rare in peripheral blood.

With 5 bases removed from V and 0 bases from J, the gap between germline ends came to 8 bases. CDR3 size: 14 residues. Per the germline V gene, CDR1 is PRHDT and CDR2 is FYEKMQ (reference sequence). TCRdb fed the 5' RACE reads into MiXCR, producing one record per CDR3 protein. This table has 270,000 or so distinct CDR3 sequences, 18% appearing once. The TCR was taken from a male donor with ankylosing spondylitis or in good health (not recorded which). The sequenced sample was blood, either unsorted or a sorted T cell fraction (not recorded which). The gene calls are TRBV13 and TRBJ2-1; D not certain. CDR3 sequence: CASSAENSYNEQFF. The CDR3 region has the DNA TGTGCCAGCAGCGCCGAAAACTCCTACAATGAGCAGTTCTTC. The complete variable domain, with remaining parts taken from reference TRBV13 and TRBJ2-1, reads AAGVIQSPRHLIKEKRETATLKCYPIPRHDTVYWYQQGPGQDPQFLISFYEKMQSDKGSIPDRFSAQQFSDYHSELNMSSLELGDSALYFCASSAENSYNEQFFGPGTRLTVL.